Listed here are 6 T cell receptor beta chains from one sample, sequenced in a study of OX40 agonist ivuxolimab in advanced cancers. Sequencing used immunoSEQ multiplex PCR; TCRdb keeps in-frame clones, though not all of them. Of approximately 89,000 clones in the sample, 91% were seen once. The sequencing used CD4+ or CD8+ T cells sorted from blood, collected in a trial of the OX40 agonist ivuxolimab. The receptors stem from an adult with an advanced solid tumor such as melanoma, head and neck, liver or kidney cancer.

The chain recombines TRBV10-2 with TRBJ2-5; no firm D call. Germline V gene sequence: CDR1 WSHSY, CDR2 SAAADI. The CDR3 loop spans 15 amino acids. Trimming took 3 bases from V and 5 from J, leaving 16 bases between them. In DNA form, the CDR3 reads TGCGCCAGCAGTGAAGTAGGCAAGAGTAGGGAGACCCAGTACTTC. Translated: CASSEVGKSRETQYF.

The chain joins TRBV5-1 to TRBJ2-7, with no clear D. Trimming took 2 bases from V and 8 from J, leaving 8 bases between them. The CDR3 sequence is 11 residues long. Germline lookup yields CDR1 SGHRS and CDR2 YFSETQ. CDR3 nucleotide sequence: TGCGCCAGCAGCTTTCTATCGCAGCAGTACTTC. This encodes CASSFLSQQYF.

The chain has TRBV28 and TRBJ1-4, with 8 bases identical to TRBD1. The CDR3 has 14 amino acids. The germline V gene encodes CDR1 MDHEN and CDR2 SYDVKM. The V segment lost 9 bases and the J segment 2 bases; nucleotides outside the gene matches: 5. The CDR3 sequence: CASKTGGTNEKLFF. In nucleotides, the CDR3 is TGTGCCAGTAAAACAGGGGGGACTAATGAAAAACTGTTTTTT.

The chain carries TRBV11-2 and TRBJ2-3, with a possible D match to TRBD2 (5 bases). This CDR3 has 17 amino acids. Germline lookup yields CDR1 SGHAT and CDR2 FQNNGV. Trimming took off 3 bases at V and 0 bases at J, with 16 bases between the two ends. The CDR3 here is CASSFLGGATSTDTQYF. The CDR3 DNA reads as TGTGCCAGCAGCTTCCTAGGAGGAGCGACTAGCACAGATACGCAGTATTTT.

The genes are TRBV5-4 and TRBJ2-5; 9 nucleotides agree with TRBD1. Germline loops: CDR1 SGHNT, CDR2 YYREEE (reference sequence). The CDR3 spans 14 residues. V lost 0 bases, J lost 5 bases, and 2 bases stayed unmatched. Here the CDR3 reads CASSLGGTGETQYF. CDR3 coding DNA: TGTGCCAGCAGCTTGGGGGGGACAGGGGAGACCCAGTACTTC.

J is TRBJ2-2 and V is TRBV6-6; TRBD2 is a possible D gene (6 bases). The germline V gene encodes CDR1 MNHNY and CDR2 SVGAGI (reference sequence). The length of the CDR3 is 13 residues. The germline V and J ends were trimmed by 10 bases and 6 bases, with 15 bases remaining between them. CDR3 protein: CATNRLVAGELFF. Here the CDR3 DNA reads TGTGCCACCAACCGACTAGTCGCCGGGGAGCTGTTTTTT.